What follows are 24 T cell receptor beta chains derived from one specimen sequenced in a study of shared clonotypes between healthy human individuals (dated by TCRdb to 2020 to 2021). CD8 naive samples were CD45RO-negative cells positively selected for CCR7, giving a CD45RA+CCR7+ population that excluded TemRA cells. The library was obtained by the immunoSEQ multiplex PCR assay. The clones in this table, taken by TCRdb from immuneACCESS, are in-frame only. Not every clone is retained; where verified, under half of the shortfall comes from an unresolved V gene, and the cause of the rest is unknown. A total of about 680,000 clones appear in this sample, 92% of them only once. The biggest ten clones account for 24% of the sample. Specimen: naive CD8+ T cells sorted from blood. The intended sense of this specimen's cell subset or site label: CD45RA+CCR7+. Every receptor here comes from a man aged 25-45 years in good health.

A word on this clone: In the same sample, other DNA sequences code for this CDR3. The chain is built from TRBV28 and TRBJ2-3; weak D call: TRBD2 (6 bases). Trimming took 2 bases from V and 2 from J, leaving 8 bases between them. The CDR3 totals 14 residues. Germline V lookup: CDR1 MDHEN, CDR2 SYDVKM. The CDR3 DNA reads as TGTGCCAGCAGTTTACGGGACTCCACAGATACGCAGTATTTT. Translated: CASSLRDSTDTQYF. Drawing the rest from reference TRBV28 and TRBJ2-3, the complete variable domain is DVKVTQSSRYLVKRTGEKVFLECVQDMDHENMFWYRQDPGLGLRLIYFSYDVKMKEKGDIPEGYSVSREKKERFSLILESASTNQTSMYLCASSLRDSTDTQYFGPGTRLTVL.

J is TRBJ1-3 and V is TRBV5-5, with TRBD1 identical over 8 bases. V lost 4 bases to trimming and J lost 4 bases; unmatched junction nucleotides: 7. Per germline, CDR1 SGHKS and CDR2 YYEKEE (reference sequence). This CDR3 is 15 amino acids long. DNA of the CDR3: TGTGCCAGCAGCGAGGACAGGGTCATCGGAAACACCATATATTTT. Its translation: CASSEDRVIGNTIYF.

The chain combines TRBV7-2 with TRBJ2-2, with a tentative D call TRBD2 (6 bases). Trimming took off 5 bases at V and 5 bases at J, with 15 bases between the two ends. CDR1 is SGHTA and CDR2 is FQGNSA in the germline V gene. The CDR3 runs to 15 residues. The CDR3, as DNA: TGTGCCAGCAGCCTTGGGTCGGGGGTAACCGGGGAGCTGTTTTTT. This sequence encodes CASSLGSGVTGELFF.

This sequence joins TRBV7-9 and TRBJ2-1; 8 bases fit TRBD1. Germline trimming cut 5 bases from V and 8 bases from J; bases unmatched to any gene: 8. CDR3 size: 14 residues. CDR1 is SEHNR and CDR2 is FQNEAQ in the germline V gene (reference sequence). The CDR3 loop reads CASSPPDRDDEQFF. CDR3 DNA sequence: TGTGCCAGCAGCCCCCCGGACAGGGATGATGAGCAGTTCTTC.

This clone showed up just a few times. The chain combines TRBV6-5 with TRBJ2-1, with 7 bases matching TRBD1. The CDR3 covers 15 residues. Germline lookup yields CDR1 MNHEY and CDR2 SVGAGI. With V trimmed by 5 bases and J by 8 bases, 12 bases remained unmatched. CDR3 nucleotides: TGTGCCAGCAGTCTATGGACAGGCAGCGTCTATGAGCAGTTCTTC. It codes for CASSLWTGSVYEQFF.

The chain combines TRBV6-1 with TRBJ1-5; TRBD1 matches at 10 bases. CDR3 length: 14 amino acids. Germline V gives CDR1 MNHNS, CDR2 SASEGT. V was clipped by 8 bases and J by 5 bases; unmatched bases: 6. This CDR3 reads CASVGTGVYQPQHF. CDR3 DNA sequence: TGTGCCAGCGTAGGGACAGGGGTTTATCAGCCCCAGCATTTT.

There are many counts of this clone. The chain carries TRBV28 and TRBJ2-3; 12 positions match TRBD1. Trimming removed 7 bases from V and 3 bases from J; junction bases left unmatched: 8. The CDR3 consists of 16 residues. The germline V gene encodes CDR1 MDHEN and CDR2 SYDVKM. The CDR3 DNA reads TGTGCCAGCAACTTCCGGGACAGGGGGCAGACAGATACGCAGTATTTT. Translated, it gives CASNFRDRGQTDTQYF.

The chain recombines TRBV28 with TRBJ2-2; perhaps D is TRBD1 or TRBD2 (5 bases each). V lost 7 bases and J 1 base, leaving 19 bases between the germline ends. This CDR3 has 17 residues. Germline V gene data show CDR1 as MDHEN and CDR2 as SYDVKM. CDR3 in amino acids: CASTPPGARLNTGELFF. The CDR3 nucleotides read TGTGCCAGCACTCCCCCCGGGGCTAGGCTGAACACCGGGGAGCTGTTTTTT.

This rearrangement joins TRBV7-9 to TRBJ2-7; the D gene is possibly TRBD2 (6 bases). The CDR3 length is 16 residues. The germline V and J ends were trimmed by 5 bases and 2 bases, with 19 bases remaining between them. The germline V gene has CDR1 SEHNR and CDR2 FQNEAQ (reference sequence). The CDR3 loop reads CASSPSRDSRTYEQYF. The CDR3 nucleotides read TGTGCCAGCAGCCCTTCCCGGGACTCACGGACCTACGAGCAGTACTTC.

The chain recombines TRBV2 with TRBJ2-7; D is uncertain. V was shortened by 0 bases and J by 3 bases, with 9 bases between the two germline ends. This CDR3 is 14 amino acids long. Germline V gene data show CDR1 as SNHLY and CDR2 as FYNNEI. The CDR3 spells CASSEADGHYEQYF. For the CDR3, the DNA is TGTGCCAGCAGTGAAGCTGACGGCCACTACGAGCAGTACTTC.

The chain joins TRBV10-1 to TRBJ2-7; TRBD2 matches at 8 bases. Germline CDR1 is WNHNN and CDR2 is SYGVQD (reference sequence). There are 15 residues in the CDR3. V gave up 0 bases and J gave up 2 bases; unmatched junction bases: 3. The CDR3 nucleotides read TGCGCCAGCAGTGAGTCTAGCGGGGCCACCTACGAGCAGTACTTC. Protein: CASSESSGATYEQYF.

The genes are TRBV11-2 and TRBJ1-4; TRBD1 might be the D (5 bases). Trimming took 1 base from V and 4 from J, leaving 16 bases between them. The CDR3 has 17 amino acids. The germline CDR1 and CDR2 sequences are SGHAT and FQNNGV. Written as DNA, the CDR3 is TGTGCCAGCAGCTTAGGGTTTGGGGGTCTAGGTAATGAAAAACTGTTTTTT. Translated: CASSLGFGGLGNEKLFF.

The count of this clone is one. This rearrangement joins TRBV6-6 to TRBJ2-3, with 10 nucleotides matching TRBD2. Germline V lookup: CDR1 MNHNY, CDR2 SVGAGI (reference sequence). The V gene end was trimmed by 0 bases and the J gene end by 5 bases; junction bases not matched to a gene: 2. The CDR3 is 15 residues long. Here the CDR3 reads CASSYSSGRLDTQYF. CDR3 nucleotides: TGTGCCAGCAGTTACTCTAGCGGGAGGTTAGATACGCAGTATTTT.

The CDR3 nucleotides are TGTGCCAGCAGTTTGGGGGGCGCTACGAGCATCTTTGGGAACATGAACACTGAAGCTTTCTTT. Translation: CASSLGGATSIFGNMNTEAFF. The chain joins TRBV27 to TRBJ1-1; possibly TRBD1 for D (6 bases). Looked up from germline, CDR1 is MNHEY and CDR2 is SMNVEV (reference sequence). Deletions cut 3 bases from V and 0 bases from J, with 29 bases between. The CDR3 is 21 amino acids.

J is TRBJ2-1 and V is TRBV28; D may be TRBD2 (6 bases). Germline CDR1 reads MDHEN; CDR2 reads SYDVKM. The CDR3 length is 18 residues. Trimming cost V 8 bases and J 0 bases, with 23 bases left between them. CDR3 nucleotide sequence: TGTGCCAGCCGCAACCGGAGGGGAACGGGGGACTCCTACAATGAGCAGTTCTTC. As protein: CASRNRRGTGDSYNEQFF.

The chain combines TRBV7-9 with TRBJ2-5; D possibly corresponds to TRBD2 (5 bases). The germline V gene encodes CDR1 SEHNR and CDR2 FQNEAQ (reference sequence). Trimming took off 4 bases at V and 0 bases at J, with 12 bases between the two ends. The CDR3 runs to 15 residues. CDR3 in DNA: TGTGCCAGCAGCTCCCCCGAGGGATACCAAGAGACCCAGTACTTC. This encodes CASSSPEGYQETQYF.

This clone was detected once. CDR3 loop: CASSLLQTPNEQFF. The CDR3 bases are TGTGCCAGCAGTTTATTGCAGACACCGAATGAGCAGTTCTTC. The genes are TRBV27 and TRBJ2-1; D is unclear. The CDR3 has 14 amino acids. V was cut by 1 base and J by 7 bases, with 11 bases left in between. CDR1 is MNHEY and CDR2 is SMNVEV in the germline V gene (reference sequence).

CDR3 sequence: CASSLQGAGTEAFF. The CDR3 bases are TGTGCCAGCAGCTTACAGGGGGCGGGAACTGAAGCTTTCTTT. V usage is TRBV5-6 and J usage is TRBJ1-1; TRBD1 aligns across 9 bases. Germline V CDR1 and CDR2: SGHDT, YYEEEE. The CDR3 has 14 residues. V shed 2 bases and J 5 bases; nucleotides not matched to a gene: 4.

The chain recombines TRBV27 with TRBJ2-2, with 13 bases matching TRBD2. J lost 0 bases, V lost 6 bases, and 10 bases had no gene match. The CDR3 covers 19 residues. Per the germline V gene, CDR1 is MNHEY and CDR2 is SMNVEV (reference sequence). The CDR3 DNA follows: TGTGCCAGCAGCCGCATCGGGACTAGCGGGAAAGCGAACACCGGGGAGCTGTTTTTT. Amino acids: CASSRIGTSGKANTGELFF.

The J gene is TRBJ2-1, the V gene TRBV2; a weak D match, TRBD1 (6 bases). This CDR3 comprises 15 residues. V lost 3 bases and J 6 bases, leaving 15 bases between the germline ends. Germline CDR1 is SNHLY and CDR2 is FYNNEI. The CDR3 region has the DNA TGTGCCAGCAGTGATCCGGCAGGGGACCTCAATGAGCAGTTCTTC. Encoded protein: CASSDPAGDLNEQFF.

This clone was seen just once. The chain recombines TRBV27 with TRBJ1-3, with 7 bases aligning to TRBD1. The CDR3 sequence is 16 residues long. Germline assignment: CDR1 MNHEY and CDR2 SMNVEV (reference sequence). Trimming cost V 4 bases and J 0 bases; bases outside gene matches: 6. The chain's CDR3 is CASSSRTGDSGNTIYF. The CDR3 DNA reads TGTGCCAGCAGTTCCCGAACAGGGGACTCTGGAAACACCATATATTTT.

V is TRBV27 and J is TRBJ2-1; 8 bases align to TRBD2. The CDR3 is 15 residues long. CDR1 MNHEY and CDR2 SMNVEV come from the germline V gene (reference sequence). Trimming cost V 0 bases and J 8 bases; bases outside gene matches: 6. CDR3 DNA: TGTGCCAGCAGTTTATCCTCGGGAGGGCATCATGAGCAGTTCTTC. Amino acid sequence: CASSLSSGGHHEQFF.

On this clone itself: This specimen includes other DNA sequences encoding the same CDR3. The rearrangement links TRBV19 to TRBJ2-7; 8 positions match TRBD2. The CDR3 contains 14 residues. CDR1 is LNHDA and CDR2 is SQIVND in the germline V gene (reference sequence). V dropped 3 bases and J dropped 1; count of bases not matched to a gene: 2. The CDR3 nucleotides read TGTGCCAGTAGTATTACGGGAGGGTCCTACGAGCAGTACTTC. It specifies CASSITGGSYEQYF. The full variable domain, completed using reference TRBV19 and TRBJ2-7, is DGGITQSPKYLFRKEGQNVTLSCEQNLNHDAMYWYRQDPGQGLRLIYYSQIVNDFQKGDIAEGYSVSREKKESFPLTVTSAQKNPTAFYLCASSITGGSYEQYFGPGTRLTVT.

J is TRBJ2-7 and V is TRBV4-1, with D perhaps given as TRBD1 or TRBD2 (7 bases each). CDR3 size: 16 residues. Germline V gives CDR1 MGHRA, CDR2 YSYEKL. V lost 6 bases to trimming and J lost 5 bases, with 23 bases between them. The CDR3 here is CASRLRSGGGLDEQYF. In nucleotides, the CDR3 is TGCGCCAGCAGGCTCAGATCAGGGGGAGGACTAGACGAGCAGTACTTC.